Listed below are T cell receptor beta chains from one sample, sequenced in a study of Graves' ophthalmopathy and Graves' hyperthyroidism. TCRdb re-derived calls from the multiplex PCR reads in MiXCR, one entry per CDR3 protein. The table records about 700,000 distinct CDR3 sequences, roughly 41% of them present only once. The sample taken for sequencing was peripheral blood. These receptors were taken from an adult man with Graves' ophthalmopathy. CDR3s include the opening cysteine and the closing phenylalanine or tryptophan. The D gene is left open where the match is weak. Part of the rows lack a size; the others show once, few, many or a class for expanded clones.

v_gene	d_gene	j_gene	abundance	CDR3nt	CDR3aa
TRBV7-2	.	TRBJ1-2	.	TGTGCCAGCAGCTTAGTATCGGCGGGCTACACCTTC	CASSLVSAGYTF
TRBV2	TRBD1	TRBJ2-7	few	TGTGCCAGCTCACCGGCGGGGACAGGGGTCAACGAGCAGTACTTC	CASSPAGTGVNEQYF
TRBV24-1	.	TRBJ1-5	few	TGTGCCACCCTCCTGGAGGCCGGTCAGCCCCAGCATTTT	CATLLEAGQPQHF
TRBV25-1	.	TRBJ2-2	.	TGTGCCAGCGGGATGGACGCGAGGACCGGGGAGCTGTTTTTT	CASGMDARTGELFF
TRBV2	.	TRBJ2-2	once	TGTGCCAGTAGCAGGGGTCGCGCCGGGGAGCTGTTTTTT	CASSRGRAGELFF
TRBV15	TRBD1	TRBJ2-5	many	TGTGCCACCAAAGGGGGCCGGTACCAAGAGACCCAGTACTTC	CATKGGRYQETQYF
TRBV7-6	.	TRBJ2-7	.	TGTGCCAGCACCTCTAATATTGACGACTACGAGCAGTACTTC	CASTSNIDDYEQYF
TRBV10-3	.	TRBJ1-6	many	TGTGCCAGCAGTTACACACAGGGAGGGAGGTCACCCCTCCACTTT	CASSYTQGGRSPLHF
TRBV6-6	TRBD2	TRBJ2-5	.	TGTGCCAGCGTATACTCGGGGGGTAGCGGGAGAGAGACCCAGTACTTC	CASVYSGGSGRETQYF
TRBV19	.	TRBJ1-5	.	TGTGCCAGTAGTATAGATAAGGGGGTGGGCAATCAGCCCCAGCATTTT	CASSIDKGVGNQPQHF
TRBV29-1	.	TRBJ1-1	many	TGCAGCATCCCCTGGGGGGTGAACACTGAAGCTTTCTTT	CSIPWGVNTEAFF
TRBV12-3/TRBV12-4	.	TRBJ1-1	few	TGTGCCAGCATCCCACGGGGGGCTCCCAACACTGAAGCTTTCTTT	CASIPRGAPNTEAFF
TRBV20-1	.	TRBJ1-5	many	TGCAGTGCTAGAGCGACAGTAAGTCAGCCCCAGCATTTT	CSARATVSQPQHF
TRBV5-6	.	TRBJ1-1	.	TGTGCCAGCAGCTTGCGAGGGGGGCGAGGAGAAGCTTTCTTT	CASSLRGGRGEAFF
TRBV29-1	.	TRBJ2-7	few	TGCAGCGTTGAAAGGGTCGAGGCGTTCTTC	CSVERVEAFF
TRBV25-1	TRBD1	TRBJ1-1	many	TGTGCCAGCAGTACCCAGACAGGGGCGATGAACACTGAAGCTTTCTTT	CASSTQTGAMNTEAFF
TRBV6-1	TRBD1	TRBJ1-5	.	TGTGCCAGCAGTCTCACAGGGGATTACAATCAGCCCCAGCATTTT	CASSLTGDYNQPQHF
TRBV9	TRBD1	TRBJ1-1	few	TGTGCCAGCAGCCCGACAGGGGGCAGCGGCACTGAAGCTTTCTTT	CASSPTGGSGTEAFF
TRBV10-3	TRBD1	TRBJ1-1	.	TGTGCCAGCAGAATAGGACAGGGGGCCTGGACTGAAGCTTTCTTT	CASRIGQGAWTEAFF
TRBV7-3	TRBD1	TRBJ2-5	many	TGTGCCAGCAGCACGACAGGGGGCGAAGAGACCCAGTACTTC	CASSTTGGEETQYF
TRBV15	TRBD1	TRBJ2-5	.	TGTGCCACCAGCAGAGATCGCCTCGACAGGGCCCAAGAGACCCAGTACTTC	CATSRDRLDRAQETQYF
TRBV20-1	TRBD1	TRBJ1-6	few	TGCAGTGCTAGATCGGGACAGAATAATTCACCCCTCCACTTT	CSARSGQNNSPLHF
TRBV7-9	.	TRBJ1-2	.	TGTGCCAGCAGCTTAGTGGGGCAGGGTAATGGCTACACCTTC	CASSLVGQGNGYTF
TRBV10-3	.	TRBJ2-2	.	TGTGCCAGCACCATAGGGCGGGCCGGGGAGCTGTTTTTT	CASTIGRAGELFF
TRBV19	.	TRBJ2-5	few	TGTGCCAGTAGTATGGGCGGGATCCAAGAGACCCAGTACTTC	CASSMGGIQETQYF
TRBV14	.	TRBJ1-4	.	TGTGCCAGCAGCCAAACCGGGACCTACAATGAAAAACTGTTTTTT	CASSQTGTYNEKLFF
TRBV19	TRBD2	TRBJ2-7	.	TGTGCCAGTACTAGCGGCTCTAGCGGGAGCCACGAGCAGTACTTC	CASTSGSSGSHEQYF
TRBV6-6	.	TRBJ1-1	.	TGTGCCAGCAGTTACTCGAACTACGGCTTTAGGGACACTGAAGCTTTCTTT	CASSYSNYGFRDTEAFF
TRBV28	TRBD2	TRBJ2-7	.	TGTGCCAGCAGTCTCCCTTGGGGAGGGGAGCAGTACTTC	CASSLPWGGEQYF